The clone carrying this T cell receptor (beta chain) was detected ten times or more. Its antigen is as yet unknown. The sample's time point: newly diagnosed GD, antithyroid drugs for less than 3 months. PBMCs provided the RNA from which the TCR library was made. The sample comes from a study of regulatory T cells in long-lasting Graves disease. The CDR3 has 17 residues. From germline, CDR1 is MDHEN and CDR2 SYDVKM. The V gene lost 6 bases and the J gene lost 2 bases, with 23 bases spanning the gap. Study results and caveats: The study found TRBV28, TRBJ1-2 and TRBJ2-5 favored in persistent disease. Persistent Graves' patients possessed reduced TCR diversity relative to recently diagnosed ones.

Library construction for TCR beta used iRepertoire HTBI primers and Arm-PCR of CDR3 regions. One entry per CDR3 protein, called by TCRdb with MiXCR from the multiplex PCR reads. The sample includes 350,000 to 500,000 distinct CDR3 sequences, about 14% of them seen just once. These data were likewise used in another study, on T cells in Graves' hyperthyroidism and ophthalmopathy. That paper notes: Ophthalmopathy prediction by the model preceded onset by a median roughly 6.3 months.

The sequencing here drew on peripheral blood mononuclear cells (PBMCs), taken at new diagnosis, from a patient treated with antithyroid drugs. The chain couples TRBV28 to TRBJ2-7; D is unclear. The clonotype comes from a woman aged 45 to 65 with Graves disease. CDR3: CASSHAPASDLTYEQYF. The CDR3 DNA sequence: TGTGCCAGCAGCCACGCTCCAGCCTCCGACTTAACCTACGAGCAGTACTTC.